This TCR beta chain was captured by sequencing in a study of radiotherapy plus CTLA-4 blockade in lung cancer. Participants had chemo-refractory metastatic non-small-cell lung cancer and were treated with focal radiation plus ipilimumab CTLA-4 blockade. Germline V gene lookup returns CDR1 SGHNT and CDR2 YYREEE (reference sequence). Trimming removed 1 base from V and 3 bases from J; junction bases left unmatched: 5. The CDR3 has 15 residues. Sequenced by immunoSEQ multiplex PCR; TCRdb stores in-frame clones only, minus some. The repertoire has about 87,000 clones, 85% to 90% of them found once; the top ten carry 16%.

The sequence derives from a human donor with non-small cell lung cancer that progressed on radiotherapy plus ipilimumab. The chain carries TRBV5-4 and TRBJ2-3, with TRBD2 matching 7 bases. Sequencing used peripheral blood, obtained from a patient treated with radiotherapy plus ipilimumab. CDR3 coding DNA: TGTGCCAGCAGCTTGCCGGGGGGTGGGACAGATACGCAGTATTTT. It encodes CASSLPGGGTDTQYF.